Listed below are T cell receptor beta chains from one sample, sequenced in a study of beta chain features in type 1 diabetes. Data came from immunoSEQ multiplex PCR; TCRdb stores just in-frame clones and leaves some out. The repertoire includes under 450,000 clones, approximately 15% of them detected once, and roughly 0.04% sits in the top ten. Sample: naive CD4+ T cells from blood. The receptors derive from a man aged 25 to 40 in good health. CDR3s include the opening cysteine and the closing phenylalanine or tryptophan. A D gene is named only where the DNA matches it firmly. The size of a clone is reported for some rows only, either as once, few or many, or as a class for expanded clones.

cdr3_nt: TGTGCCAGCAGTTACGCGGGACAGGCCACAGATACGCAGTATTTT
cdr3_aa: CASSYAGQATDTQYF
clone_size: NA
j_call: TRBJ2-3
v_call: TRBV6-6
d_call: TRBD1

cdr3_nt: TGTGCCACCAGCACCACGGGGTTCTCCTACGAGCAGTACTTC
cdr3_aa: CATSTTGFSYEQYF
clone_size: few
j_call: TRBJ2-7
v_call: TRBV15
d_call: NA

cdr3_nt: TGTGCCAGCAGTGCGGAACCGGGCAATCAGCCCCAGCATTTT
cdr3_aa: CASSAEPGNQPQHF
clone_size: NA
j_call: TRBJ1-5
v_call: TRBV25-1
d_call: NA

cdr3_nt: TGTGCCAGCAGCGCTACGGGACAGGCTAATGAAAAACTGTTTTTT
cdr3_aa: CASSATGQANEKLFF
clone_size: NA
j_call: TRBJ1-4
v_call: TRBV7-3
d_call: TRBD1

cdr3_nt: TGCAGCGTTTCCCGGGACAGGGGGAACTATGGCTACACCTTC
cdr3_aa: CSVSRDRGNYGYTF
clone_size: few
j_call: TRBJ1-2
v_call: TRBV29-1
d_call: TRBD1

cdr3_nt: TGTGCCTGGAGTGGAACCCAGTCTGAGCAGTTCTTC
cdr3_aa: CAWSGTQSEQFF
clone_size: few
j_call: TRBJ2-1
v_call: TRBV30
d_call: NA

cdr3_nt: TGCAGCGTTGAAGACATAAACAGGGGCGGGGCCAACGTCCTGACTTTC
cdr3_aa: CSVEDINRGGANVLTF
clone_size: NA
j_call: TRBJ2-6
v_call: TRBV29-1
d_call: TRBD1

cdr3_nt: TGTGCCAGCAGACTTAACTATGGCTACACCTTC
cdr3_aa: CASRLNYGYTF
clone_size: NA
j_call: TRBJ1-2
v_call: TRBV6-5
d_call: NA

cdr3_nt: TGTGCCAGCAGCTTGGCTAGCGGGAGCCCACGGGATACGCAGTATTTT
cdr3_aa: CASSLASGSPRDTQYF
clone_size: NA
j_call: TRBJ2-3
v_call: TRBV7-6
d_call: TRBD2

cdr3_nt: TGTGCCAGCAGCACCAGGGACCAAGCTAACACCGCAGATACGCAGTATTTT
cdr3_aa: CASSTRDQANTADTQYF
clone_size: NA
j_call: TRBJ2-3
v_call: TRBV7-2
d_call: NA

cdr3_nt: TGCAGCGTTGCACATGATAACTATGGCTACACCTTC
cdr3_aa: CSVAHDNYGYTF
clone_size: few
j_call: TRBJ1-2
v_call: TRBV29-1
d_call: NA

cdr3_nt: TGTGCCACCCAGACTAGCGGGGGTTCCTACGAGCAGTACTTC
cdr3_aa: CATQTSGGSYEQYF
clone_size: NA
j_call: TRBJ2-7
v_call: TRBV7-2
d_call: TRBD2

cdr3_nt: TGTGCCAGCAGCTCCAGGACTAGCGGGAGTGGGGAGCAGTTCTTC
cdr3_aa: CASSSRTSGSGEQFF
clone_size: few
j_call: TRBJ2-1
v_call: TRBV7-9
d_call: TRBD2

cdr3_nt: TGTGCCAGCACTAACAGTTTCAACTATGGCTACACCTTC
cdr3_aa: CASTNSFNYGYTF
clone_size: NA
j_call: TRBJ1-2
v_call: TRBV6-5
d_call: NA

cdr3_nt: TGTGCCTGGACGGCAGGGGATTTCTCTGGGGCCAACGTCCTGACTTTC
cdr3_aa: CAWTAGDFSGANVLTF
clone_size: few
j_call: TRBJ2-6
v_call: TRBV30
d_call: NA

cdr3_nt: TGCGCCAGCAGCCAAGTCCCACAGGCGGGGAACACTGAAGCTTTCTTT
cdr3_aa: CASSQVPQAGNTEAFF
clone_size: NA
j_call: TRBJ1-1
v_call: TRBV4-1
d_call: NA

cdr3_nt: TGTGCCTGGAGGATCAGGGGGAACACTGAAGCTTTCTTT
cdr3_aa: CAWRIRGNTEAFF
clone_size: few
j_call: TRBJ1-1
v_call: TRBV30
d_call: NA

cdr3_nt: TGTGCCAGCAGCCAAGTTACAGGGGCTAGCACAGATACGCAGTATTTT
cdr3_aa: CASSQVTGASTDTQYF
clone_size: NA
j_call: TRBJ2-3
v_call: TRBV4-2
d_call: TRBD1

cdr3_nt: TGTGCCAGCAGCCCCCGCGGGGGGAGCATCTCCTACGAGCAGTACTTC
cdr3_aa: CASSPRGGSISYEQYF
clone_size: NA
j_call: TRBJ2-7
v_call: TRBV9
d_call: TRBD2

cdr3_nt: TGTGCCTGGAGTGCCCCCGCAGGGTTGGGCGAAAAACTGTTTTTT
cdr3_aa: CAWSAPAGLGEKLFF
clone_size: NA
j_call: TRBJ1-4
v_call: TRBV30
d_call: NA

cdr3_nt: TGTGCCAGCAGCCCCCGGAGCGGGTACCACTTCACTGAAGCTTTCTTT
cdr3_aa: CASSPRSGYHFTEAFF
clone_size: NA
j_call: TRBJ1-1
v_call: TRBV9
d_call: NA

cdr3_nt: TGTGCCAGCAGCGCGACAGGGGATCGTAATCAGCCCCAGCATTTT
cdr3_aa: CASSATGDRNQPQHF
clone_size: few
j_call: TRBJ1-5
v_call: TRBV6-6
d_call: TRBD1

cdr3_nt: TGTGCCAGCAGCCCGGACAAGCAAGAGACCCAGTACTTC
cdr3_aa: CASSPDKQETQYF
clone_size: NA
j_call: TRBJ2-5
v_call: TRBV7-9
d_call: NA

cdr3_nt: TGTGCCAGCTCACCCAGGACAGGGGGCACAGATACGCAGTATTTT
cdr3_aa: CASSPRTGGTDTQYF
clone_size: few
j_call: TRBJ2-3
v_call: TRBV18
d_call: TRBD1

cdr3_nt: TGTGCCTCGGATCGGGGCAGCACTGAAGCTTTCTTT
cdr3_aa: CASDRGSTEAFF
clone_size: NA
j_call: TRBJ1-1
v_call: TRBV30
d_call: NA

cdr3_nt: TGCAGCGGGAGCAGGGCCAACCAAGAGACCCAGTACTTC
cdr3_aa: CSGSRANQETQYF
clone_size: NA
j_call: TRBJ2-5
v_call: TRBV29-1
d_call: NA

cdr3_nt: TGTGCCAGCAGCTCCCCCCGGGACTCTCAGTGGAATGAGCAGTTCTTC
cdr3_aa: CASSSPRDSQWNEQFF
clone_size: NA
j_call: TRBJ2-1
v_call: TRBV7-9
d_call: NA